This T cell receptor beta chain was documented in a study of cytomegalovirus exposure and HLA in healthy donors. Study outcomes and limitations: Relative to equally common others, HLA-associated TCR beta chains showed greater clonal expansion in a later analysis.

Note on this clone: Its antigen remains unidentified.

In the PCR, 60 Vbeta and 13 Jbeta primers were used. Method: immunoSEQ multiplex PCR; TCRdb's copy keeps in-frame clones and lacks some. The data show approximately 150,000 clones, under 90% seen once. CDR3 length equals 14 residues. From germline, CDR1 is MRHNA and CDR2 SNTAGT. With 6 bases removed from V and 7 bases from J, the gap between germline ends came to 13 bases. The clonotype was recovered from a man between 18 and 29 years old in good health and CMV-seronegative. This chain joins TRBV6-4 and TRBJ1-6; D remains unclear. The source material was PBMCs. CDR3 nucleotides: TGTGCCAGCAGCCCGGAGGCGGGGAATTCACCCCTCCACTTT. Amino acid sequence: CASSPEAGNSPLHF.